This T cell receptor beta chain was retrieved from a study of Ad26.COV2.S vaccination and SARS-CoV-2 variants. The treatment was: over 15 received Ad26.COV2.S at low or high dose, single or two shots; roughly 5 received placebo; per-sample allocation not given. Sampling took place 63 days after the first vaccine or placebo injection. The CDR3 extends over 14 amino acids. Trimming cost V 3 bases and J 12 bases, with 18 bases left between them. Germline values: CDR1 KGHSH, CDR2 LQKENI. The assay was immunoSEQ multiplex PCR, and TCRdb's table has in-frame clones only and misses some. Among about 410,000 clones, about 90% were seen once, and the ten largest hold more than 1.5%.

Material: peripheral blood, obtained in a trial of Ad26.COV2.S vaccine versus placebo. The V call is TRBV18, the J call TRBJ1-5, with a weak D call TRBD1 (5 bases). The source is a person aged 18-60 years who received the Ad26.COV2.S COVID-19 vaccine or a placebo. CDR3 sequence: CASSPPQGAAHQHF. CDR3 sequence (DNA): TGTGCCAGCTCACCCCCCCAGGGCGCTGCACACCAGCATTTT.